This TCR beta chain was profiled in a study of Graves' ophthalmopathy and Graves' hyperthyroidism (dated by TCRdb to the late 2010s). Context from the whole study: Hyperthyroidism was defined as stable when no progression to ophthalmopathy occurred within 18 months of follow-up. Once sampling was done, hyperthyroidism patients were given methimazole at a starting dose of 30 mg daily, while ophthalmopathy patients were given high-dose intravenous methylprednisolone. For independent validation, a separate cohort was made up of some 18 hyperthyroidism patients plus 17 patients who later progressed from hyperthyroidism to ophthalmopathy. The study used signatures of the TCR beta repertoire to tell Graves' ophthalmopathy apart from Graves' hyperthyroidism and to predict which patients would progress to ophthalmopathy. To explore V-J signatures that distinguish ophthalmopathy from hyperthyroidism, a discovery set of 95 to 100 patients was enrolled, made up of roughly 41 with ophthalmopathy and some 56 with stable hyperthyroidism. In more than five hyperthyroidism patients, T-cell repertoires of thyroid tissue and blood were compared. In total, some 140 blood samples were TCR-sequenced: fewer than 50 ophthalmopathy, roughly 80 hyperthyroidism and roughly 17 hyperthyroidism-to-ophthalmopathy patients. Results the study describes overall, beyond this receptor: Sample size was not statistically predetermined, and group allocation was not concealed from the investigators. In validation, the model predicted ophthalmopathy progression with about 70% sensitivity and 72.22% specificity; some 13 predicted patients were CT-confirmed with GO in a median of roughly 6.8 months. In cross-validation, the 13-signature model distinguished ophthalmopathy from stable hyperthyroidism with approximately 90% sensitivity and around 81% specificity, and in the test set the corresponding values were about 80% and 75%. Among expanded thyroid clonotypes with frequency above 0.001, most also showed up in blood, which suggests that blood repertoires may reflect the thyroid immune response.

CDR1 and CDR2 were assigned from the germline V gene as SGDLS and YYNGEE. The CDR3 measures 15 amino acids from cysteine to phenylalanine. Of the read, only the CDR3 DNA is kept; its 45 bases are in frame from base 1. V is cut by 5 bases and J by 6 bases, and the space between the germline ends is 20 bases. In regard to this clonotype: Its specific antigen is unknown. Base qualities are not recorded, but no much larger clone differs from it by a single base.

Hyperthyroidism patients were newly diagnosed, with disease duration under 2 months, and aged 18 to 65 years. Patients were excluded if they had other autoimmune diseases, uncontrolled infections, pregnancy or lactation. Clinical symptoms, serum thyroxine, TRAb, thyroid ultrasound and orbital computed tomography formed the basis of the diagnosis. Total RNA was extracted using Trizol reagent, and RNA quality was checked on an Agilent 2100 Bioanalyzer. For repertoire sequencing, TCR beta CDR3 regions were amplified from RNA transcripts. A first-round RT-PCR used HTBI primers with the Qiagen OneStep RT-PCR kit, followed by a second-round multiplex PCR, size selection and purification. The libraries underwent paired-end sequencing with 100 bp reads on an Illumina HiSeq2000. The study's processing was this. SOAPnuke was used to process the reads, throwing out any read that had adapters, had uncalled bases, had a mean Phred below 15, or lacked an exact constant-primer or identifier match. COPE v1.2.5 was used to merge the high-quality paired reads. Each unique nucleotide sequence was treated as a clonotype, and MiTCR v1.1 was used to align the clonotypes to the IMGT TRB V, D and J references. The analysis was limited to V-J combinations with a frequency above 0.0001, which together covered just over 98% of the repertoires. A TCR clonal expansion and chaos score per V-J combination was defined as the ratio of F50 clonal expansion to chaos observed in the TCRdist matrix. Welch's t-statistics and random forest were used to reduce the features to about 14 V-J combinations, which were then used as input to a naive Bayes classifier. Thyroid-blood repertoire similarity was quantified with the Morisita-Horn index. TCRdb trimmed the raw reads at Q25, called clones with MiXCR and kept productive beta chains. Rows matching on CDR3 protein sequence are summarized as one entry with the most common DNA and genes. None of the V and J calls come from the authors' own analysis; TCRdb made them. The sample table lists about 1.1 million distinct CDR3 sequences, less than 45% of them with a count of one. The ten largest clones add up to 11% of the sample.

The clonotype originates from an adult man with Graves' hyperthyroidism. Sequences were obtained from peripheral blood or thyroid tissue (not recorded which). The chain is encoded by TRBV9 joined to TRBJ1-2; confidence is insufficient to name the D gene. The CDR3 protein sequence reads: CASSSQRANVDGYTF. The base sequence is TGTGCCAGCAGTTCCCAGCGGGCCAATGTGGATGGCTACACCTTC.